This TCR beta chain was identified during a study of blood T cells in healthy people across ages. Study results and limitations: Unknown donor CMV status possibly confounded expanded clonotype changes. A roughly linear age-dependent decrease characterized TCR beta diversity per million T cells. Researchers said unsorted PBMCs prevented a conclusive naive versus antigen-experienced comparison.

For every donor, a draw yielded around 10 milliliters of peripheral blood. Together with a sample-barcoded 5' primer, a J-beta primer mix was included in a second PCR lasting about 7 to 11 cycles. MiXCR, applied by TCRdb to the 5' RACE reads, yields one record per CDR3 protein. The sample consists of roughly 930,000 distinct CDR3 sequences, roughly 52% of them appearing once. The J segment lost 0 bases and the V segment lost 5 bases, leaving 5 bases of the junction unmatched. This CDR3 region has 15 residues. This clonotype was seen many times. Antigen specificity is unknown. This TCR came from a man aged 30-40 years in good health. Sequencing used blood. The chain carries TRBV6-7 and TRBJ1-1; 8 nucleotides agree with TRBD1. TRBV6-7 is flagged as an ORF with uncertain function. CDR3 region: CASSRRTGMNTEAFF. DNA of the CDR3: TGTGCCAGCAGTCGCCGGACAGGGATGAACACTGAAGCTTTCTTT.